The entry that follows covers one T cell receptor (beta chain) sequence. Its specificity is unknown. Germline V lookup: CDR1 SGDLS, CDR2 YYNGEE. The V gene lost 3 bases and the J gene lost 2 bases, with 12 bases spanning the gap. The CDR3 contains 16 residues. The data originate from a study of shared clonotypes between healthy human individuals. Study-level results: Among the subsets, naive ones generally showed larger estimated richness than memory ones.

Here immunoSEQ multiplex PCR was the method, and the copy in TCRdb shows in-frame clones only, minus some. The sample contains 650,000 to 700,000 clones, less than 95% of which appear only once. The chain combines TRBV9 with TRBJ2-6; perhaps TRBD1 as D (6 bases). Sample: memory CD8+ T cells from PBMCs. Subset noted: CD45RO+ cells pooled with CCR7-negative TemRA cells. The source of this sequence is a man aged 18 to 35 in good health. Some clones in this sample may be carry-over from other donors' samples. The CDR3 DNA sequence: TGTGCCAGCAGCGCTTACTGGGGGCCTGGGGCCAACGTCCTGACTTTC. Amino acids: CASSAYWGPGANVLTF.